The clone carrying this TCR beta chain appeared a few times. This sample is part of a study of blood T cells in healthy people across ages. About the study: About one barcoded beta molecule per two T cells came from capture by template switching.

A second PCR, run for about 7 to 11 cycles, used a sample-barcoded 5' primer plus a J-beta primer mix. One entry per CDR3 protein results from TCRdb running MiXCR on the 5' RACE reads. The sample records 1.5 million to 2 million distinct CDR3 sequences, 28% being singletons. This clonotype was obtained from a woman between 25 and 40 years old in good health. What was sequenced was blood.

CDR3 loop: CASSPGEGVYNEQYF. CDR3 nucleotides: TGTGCCAGCAGCCCAGGGGAGGGTGTCTACAATGAGCAGTACTTC. The rearrangement joins TRBV12-3 or TRBV12-4 to TRBJ2-1, with a weak D call TRBD2 (7 bases). The closer fit of TRBJ2-7 to the DNA end suggests the J call may be wrong. There are 15 residues in the CDR3.